The 18 T cell receptor beta chains given below trace back to one sample, sequenced in a study of lymphopenia after photon versus proton radiotherapy. The repertoire was sequenced with immunoSEQ multiplex PCR; TCRdb's copy has only in-frame clones and lacks some. Counted here are 15,000 or so clones, approximately 80% occurring once; the ten biggest clones make up 25% to 30%. This specimen consisted of peripheral blood, obtained from a patient treated with photon-based radiotherapy. All receptors come from a man between 50 and 59 years old with gastric cancer.

This chain links TRBV19 with TRBJ1-1; D remains unclear. The germline CDR1 and CDR2 sequences are LNHDA and SQIVND (reference sequence). V lost 3 bases and J 0 bases, leaving 5 bases between the germline ends. This CDR3 has 13 amino acids. CDR3 sequence (DNA): TGTGCCAGTAGTATGCTCGTGAACACTGAAGCTTTCTTT. As protein: CASSMLVNTEAFF. Variable domain in full (rest from reference TRBV19 and TRBJ1-1): DGGITQSPKYLFRKEGQNVTLSCEQNLNHDAMYWYRQDPGQGLRLIYYSQIVNDFQKGDIAEGYSVSREKKESFPLTVTSAQKNPTAFYLCASSMLVNTEAFFGQGTRLTVV.

The V and J genes are TRBV6-1 and TRBJ2-7; D might be TRBD2 (6 bases). V lost 5 bases and J 4 bases, leaving 15 bases between the germline ends. CDR1 MNHNS and CDR2 SASEGT come from the germline V gene. This CDR3 is built from 14 residues. The CDR3 loop is CASSRDSPSYEQYF. The CDR3 region has the DNA TGTGCCAGCAGTCGGGACTCCCCCTCTTACGAGCAGTACTTC.

The rearrangement joins TRBV7-2 to TRBJ2-2; TRBD1 or TRBD2 may be the D gene (6 bases each). Trimming took off 4 bases at V and 2 bases at J, with 11 bases between the two ends. This CDR3 has 15 amino acids. Germline CDR1 SGHTA, CDR2 FQGNSA. Here the CDR3 reads CASSWVGGNTGELFF. The DNA for the CDR3 is TGTGCCAGCAGCTGGGTGGGGGGCAACACCGGGGAGCTGTTTTTT.

This sequence joins TRBV30 and TRBJ1-5; D remains ambiguous. CDR3 length: 13 amino acids. With 0 bases removed from V and 2 bases from J, the gap between germline ends came to 5 bases. Germline CDR1 GTSNPN, CDR2 SVGIG (reference sequence). This CDR3 is CAWSVAGNQPQHF. CDR3 nucleotide sequence: TGTGCCTGGAGTGTTGCGGGCAATCAGCCCCAGCATTTT.

This rearrangement joins TRBV10-3 to TRBJ2-2; 7 bases align to TRBD2. Germline CDR1 ENHRY, CDR2 SYGVKD. The V and J ends lost 6 bases and 4 bases, in that order; junction bases with no gene match: 2. The CDR3 spans 13 residues. The CDR3 loop reads CAIRGLSTGELFF. The CDR3 coding sequence is TGTGCCATCAGGGGACTAAGCACCGGGGAGCTGTTTTTT.

This clone was seen more than once but under ten times. V and J are TRBV7-7 and TRBJ1-4, with 7 bases matching TRBD1. The CDR3 has 19 residues. From germline, CDR1 is SSHAT and CDR2 FNYEAQ (reference sequence). The ends lost 5 bases at V and 0 bases at J; junction bases unmatched: 15. As DNA, the CDR3 is TGTGCCAGCAGCCCAAATTGGGGGGACAGACAGTCAACTAATGAAAAACTGTTTTTT. It is translated as CASSPNWGDRQSTNEKLFF. Complete variable domain (other parts from reference TRBV7-7 and TRBJ1-4): GAGVSQSPRYKVTKRGQDVTLRCDPISSHATLYWYQQALGQGPEFLTYFNYEAQPDKSGLPSDRFSAERPEGSISTLTIQRTEQRDSAMYRCASSPNWGDRQSTNEKLFFGSGTQLSVL.

V usage is TRBV30 and J usage is TRBJ2-3; tentative D call: TRBD1 (6 bases). Germline CDR1 GTSNPN, CDR2 SVGIG (reference sequence). The V gene lost 4 bases and the J gene lost 3 bases, with 14 bases spanning the gap. The CDR3 extends over 14 amino acids. CDR3 amino acids: CAWKMDRGTDTQYF. DNA of the CDR3: TGTGCCTGGAAAATGGATAGGGGGACAGATACGCAGTATTTT.

This chain uses TRBV13 with TRBJ2-4, with 10 bases fitting TRBD1. V trimming: 2 bases; J trimming: 0 bases; junction bases outside the gene matches: 10. Germline V gene data show CDR1 as PRHDT and CDR2 as FYEKMQ (reference sequence). This CDR3 spans 19 amino acids. In DNA, the CDR3 is TGTGCCAGCAGCTTAAACCGGGACAGGGGACTTTTAGCCAAAAACATTCAGTACTTC. It is translated as CASSLNRDRGLLAKNIQYF.

Here the CDR3 reads CASSFGQGTDTQYF. In nucleotides, the CDR3 is TGCGCCAGCAGCTTCGGACAGGGCACAGATACGCAGTATTTT. The chain links TRBV5-1 to TRBJ2-3, with 7 bases aligning to TRBD1. Germline V gives CDR1 SGHRS, CDR2 YFSETQ. Trimming removed 2 bases from V and 1 base from J; junction bases left unmatched: 1. The CDR3 consists of 14 residues.

V usage is TRBV2 and J usage is TRBJ1-1, with D possibly matching TRBD1 (6 bases). Trimming pared 9 bases from V and 11 bases from J, leaving 13 bases between. Germline-derived CDR1 and CDR2 are SNHLY and FYNNEI. The CDR3 runs to 10 residues. In DNA form, the CDR3 reads TGTGCCAGGGACAGCCGGGAGGCTTTCTTT. It yields the protein CARDSREAFF.

This clone was detected only a few times. V gene TRBV4-2 combines with J gene TRBJ2-3; 16 nucleotides line up with TRBD2. V trimming: 3 bases; J trimming: 5 bases; junction bases outside the gene matches: 2. Per germline, CDR1 LGHNA and CDR2 YNFKEQ. This CDR3 spans 16 amino acids. The CDR3: CASSQGLAGGEDTQYF. The CDR3 bases are TGTGCCAGCAGCCAGGGACTAGCGGGGGGGGAAGATACGCAGTATTTT.

This sequence joins TRBV6-5 and TRBJ1-2; maybe TRBD1 (5 bases). V was cut by 0 bases and J by 5 bases, with 10 bases left in between. This CDR3 has 14 amino acids. From germline, CDR1 is MNHEY and CDR2 SVGAGI. The CDR3 reads CASSYSSGGYGYTF. The CDR3 nucleotides are TGTGCCAGCAGTTACTCCTCGGGGGGTTATGGCTACACCTTC.

On this clone: One end of the junction is discordant with germline, which a read error may explain. This chain joins TRBV15 and TRBJ2-3; 7 bases line up with TRBD2. CDR1 LNHNV and CDR2 YYDKDF come from the germline V gene (reference sequence). The CDR3 has 12 residues. CDR3 loop: CATSRETSAQKW. Here the CDR3 DNA reads TGTGCCACCAGCAGAGAAACTAGCGCTCAAAAGTGG.

The chain carries TRBV6-6 and TRBJ2-5; 12 nucleotides align to TRBD2. The CDR3 consists of 14 residues. V lost 6 bases, J lost 7 bases, and 6 bases stayed unmatched. Germline CDR1 MNHNY, CDR2 SVGAGI (reference sequence). The CDR3 sequence: CASSLAGGPGTQYF. The CDR3 nucleotides are TGTGCCAGCAGCCTAGCGGGGGGGCCCGGGACCCAGTACTTC.

V is TRBV28 and J is TRBJ1-1; unclear D gene. This CDR3 region has 12 residues. Per the germline V gene, CDR1 is MDHEN and CDR2 is SYDVKM. Trimming took off 5 bases at V and 2 bases at J, with 6 bases between the two ends. The CDR3 loop is CASSASNTEAFF. Written as DNA, the CDR3 is TGTGCCAGCAGTGCAAGTAACACTGAAGCTTTCTTT.

This chain uses TRBV7-8 with TRBJ2-1; D not certain. V was pared by 1 base and J by 0 bases, with 19 bases between. There are 19 residues in the CDR3. Germline V gene lookup returns CDR1 SGHVS and CDR2 FQNEAQ. The CDR3 sequence: CASSLGRDGLLRSYNEQFF. The CDR3 bases are TGTGCCAGCAGCTTAGGACGCGACGGGCTCCTACGCTCCTACAATGAGCAGTTCTTC.

V is TRBV7-9 and J is TRBJ1-2; D gene uncertain. Germline V CDR1 and CDR2: SEHNR, FQNEAQ (reference sequence). The V and J ends lost 8 bases and 3 bases respectively, with 13 bases between them. The CDR3 runs 13 residues. The CDR3 sequence: CASGNAGDYGYTF. As DNA, the CDR3 is TGTGCCAGCGGCAATGCTGGCGACTATGGCTACACCTTC. Full variable domain (remainder filled in from reference TRBV7-9 and TRBJ1-2): DTGVSQNPRHKITKRGQNVTFRCDPISEHNRLYWYRQTLGQGPEFLTYFQNEAQLEKSRLLSDRFSAERPKGSFSTLEIQRTEQGDSAMYLCASGNAGDYGYTFGSGTRLTVV.

This clone was recorded once. V usage is TRBV7-9 and J usage is TRBJ1-6, with a tentative D call TRBD1 (6 bases). This CDR3 has 17 residues. Deletions cut 1 base from V and 7 bases from J, with 17 bases between. Germline V gives CDR1 SEHNR, CDR2 FQNEAQ (reference sequence). The CDR3 DNA reads TGTGCCAGCAGCTTAGAGGGGGGGGGCACTCTGAATTCACCCCTCCACTTT. It encodes CASSLEGGGTLNSPLHF. The variable domain in full, completed from reference TRBV7-9 and TRBJ1-6, reads DTGVSQNPRHKITKRGQNVTFRCDPISEHNRLYWYRQTLGQGPEFLTYFQNEAQLEKSRLLSDRFSAERPKGSFSTLEIQRTEQGDSAMYLCASSLEGGGTLNSPLHFGNGTRLTVT.